This T cell receptor beta chain was observed in a study of blood T cell repertoires in COVID-19 (dated by TCRdb to about 2020). Context from the whole study: Samples from collaborators originated in the United States, Italy and Spain and spanned both the acute and convalescent phases of COVID-19. The prospective study material was composed of cDNA or gDNA derived from T cells, B-cell-depleted T cells, or PBMCs. Deeply sampled blood TCRbeta repertoires from subjects exposed to, actively infected with, or recovered from COVID-19 were included in the dataset. The repertoires were released in a freely available public database intended as a resource for research on the immune response to SARS-CoV-2. The samples were drawn from two sources: the first 160 participants of the ongoing ImmuneRACE study, and 1,254 subjects contributed by 6 global collaborators. The sample metadata nearly always contained a de-identified subject ID, COVID-19 status, age in years and sex. Where HLA class I and class II types were available, the types were taken from metadata supplied by the sample provider, not from assay-based typing. Results the study describes overall, beyond this receptor: The quantity of clinical and demographic metadata differed by source and by participant and was supplied without curation.

For this clone: There is no known antigen for this receptor. Base qualities are missing; no much larger clone stands one base away.

Each collaborating institution followed its own protocols to collect whole blood in K2EDTA tubes. Collaborator samples were shipped for TCRbeta analysis as frozen whole blood, isolated PBMCs, or DNA extracted from either sample type. TCRbeta CDR3 regions were amplified from genomic DNA using the immunoSEQ Assay, a bias-controlled multiplex PCR. As for how the authors treated the data: The number of nucleated cells in each sample was estimated by amplification of reference gene primers within the assay. To quantify the absolute abundance of each unique TCRbeta CDR3 rearrangement, sequence reads were collapsed and filtered. For each sample, productive Simpson clonality was calculated as the square root of Simpson's diversity index across productive rearrangements. As stored in TCRdb, this immuneACCESS dataset retains in-frame rearrangements with V and J assigned. A fraction of the clones does not appear; measured against another copy, unresolved V genes explain less than half of the discrepancy, and the remainder lacks a known reason. V and J calls and clone size are copied from that table; D and trimming were computed from the DNA. The sample table records under 200,000 clones; around 90% of these occur just once. Jointly, the top ten make up around 5.8% of the sample.

Its CDR3 holds 12 amino acids, cysteine through phenylalanine. The retained sequence is limited to the CDR3, 36 bases, with the frame set at the first base. Via the germline V gene, CDR1 is ENHRY and CDR2 SYGVKD. Trimming takes 6 bases off V and 7 bases off J; junction bases not matched to a gene: 6. The receptor's source is a man aged 40-55 years with active or convalescent COVID-19. Sequencing was performed on peripheral blood. The V and J genes are TRBV10-3 and TRBJ2-7, with 7 bases matching TRBD1. The CDR3 region reads CAISKGAEEQYF. DNA sequence: TGTGCCATCAGCAAGGGGGCGGAAGAGCAGTACTTC.